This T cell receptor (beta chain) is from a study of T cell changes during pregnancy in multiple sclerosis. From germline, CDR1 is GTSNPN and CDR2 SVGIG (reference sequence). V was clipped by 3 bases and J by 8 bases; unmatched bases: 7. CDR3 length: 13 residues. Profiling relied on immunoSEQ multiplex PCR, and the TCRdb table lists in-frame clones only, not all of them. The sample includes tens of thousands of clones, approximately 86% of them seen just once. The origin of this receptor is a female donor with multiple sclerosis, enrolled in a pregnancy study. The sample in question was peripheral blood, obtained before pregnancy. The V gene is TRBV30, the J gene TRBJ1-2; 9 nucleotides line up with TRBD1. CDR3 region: CAWSTGGAGGYTF. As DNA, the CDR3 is TGTGCCTGGAGCACAGGGGGCGCAGGGGGCTACACCTTC.